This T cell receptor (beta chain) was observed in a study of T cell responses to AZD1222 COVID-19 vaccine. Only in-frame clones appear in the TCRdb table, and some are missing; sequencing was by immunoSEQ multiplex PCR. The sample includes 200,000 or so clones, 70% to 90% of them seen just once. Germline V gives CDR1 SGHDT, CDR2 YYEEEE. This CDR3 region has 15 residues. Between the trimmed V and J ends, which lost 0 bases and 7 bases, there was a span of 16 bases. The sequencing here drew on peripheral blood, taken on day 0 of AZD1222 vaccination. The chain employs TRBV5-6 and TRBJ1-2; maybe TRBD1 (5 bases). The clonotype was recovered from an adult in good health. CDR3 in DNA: TGTGCCAGCAGCTTGGCGGGCAGGGATAGAGGTGGCTACACCTTC. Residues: CASSLAGRDRGGYTF. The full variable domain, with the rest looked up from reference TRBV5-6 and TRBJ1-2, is DAGVTQSPTHLIKTRGQQVTLRCSPKSGHDTVSWYQQALGQGPQFIFQYYEEEERQRGNFPDRFSGHQFPNYSSELNVNALLLGDSALYLCASSLAGRDRGGYTFGSGTRLTVV.